The T cell receptor (beta chain) under discussion was sequenced for a study of T cell changes during pregnancy in multiple sclerosis. V shed 1 base and J 5 bases; nucleotides not matched to a gene: 11. Germline V gene lookup returns CDR1 MNHEY and CDR2 SVGAGI. The length of the CDR3 is 16 residues. The repertoire was sequenced with immunoSEQ multiplex PCR; TCRdb's copy has only in-frame clones and lacks some. The sample has roughly 18,000 clones; roughly 84% are singletons. The genes are TRBV6-5 and TRBJ2-7, with 7 bases identical to TRBD2. This TCR came from a female donor with multiple sclerosis, enrolled in a pregnancy study. Sequencing used CD8+ T cells from peripheral blood mononuclear cells, obtained after pregnancy. In DNA, the CDR3 is TGTGCCAGCAGTTACTTTCCCCGGGGGGAGAGCAACGAGCAGTACTTC. Translation gives CASSYFPRGESNEQYF.